This TCR beta chain was found in a study of CD8 T cells in Susac syndrome. Random hexamers were used to reverse transcribe about 0.45 to 1 ug of RNA. Via MiXCR, TCRdb re-called the immunoSEQ multiplex PCR reads, giving one row per CDR3 protein. The repertoire holds 100,000 to 150,000 distinct CDR3 sequences, with more than 80% as singletons. CDR1 is SGHNT, CDR2 YYREEE, per germline (reference sequence). The CDR3 covers 15 residues. V gave up 1 base and J gave up 1 base; unmatched junction bases: 1. Sequencing was carried out using CD8+ T cells from PBMCs. The genes are TRBV5-4 and TRBJ2-3; TRBD2 aligns across 9 bases. This TCR was sampled from a human donor with multiple sclerosis. CDR3 sequence reads: CASSLIAGGTDTQYF. Here the CDR3 DNA reads TGTGCCAGCAGCTTGATAGCGGGGGGCACAGATACGCAGTATTTT. Based on the CDR3 plus reference TRBV5-4 and TRBJ2-3, the full variable domain is ETGVTQSPTHLIKTRGQQVTLRCSSQSGHNTVSWYQQALGQGPQFIFQYYREEENGRGNFPPRFSGLQFPNYSSELNVNALELDDSALYLCASSLIAGGTDTQYFGPGTRLTVL.